A single sample is the source of the 28 T cell receptor beta chains below, sequenced in a study of T cell responses to AZD1222 COVID-19 vaccine. Assay: immunoSEQ multiplex PCR; the TCRdb copy retains only in-frame clones and omits some. The sample lists 77,000 or so clones, around 93% seen once, with approximately 30% in the top ten. The sample was peripheral blood, taken 28 days after the second AZD1222 dose. The origin of the receptors is an adult who received the AZD1222 COVID-19 vaccine.

The genes are TRBV6-5 and TRBJ2-7; D possibly corresponds to TRBD1 (5 bases). The CDR3 has 14 residues. V lost 8 bases to trimming and J lost 7 bases, with 21 bases between them. CDR1 is MNHEY and CDR2 is SVGAGI in the germline V gene. The CDR3 protein is CASRRVGGQGEQYF. The CDR3 DNA follows: TGTGCCAGCCGCCGTGTCGGCGGCCAGGGAGAGCAGTACTTC.

The J gene is TRBJ2-1, the V gene TRBV20-1; D is possibly TRBD1 or TRBD2 (5 bases each). In germline, CDR1 is DFQATT, CDR2 SNEGSKA (reference sequence). This CDR3 is 11 amino acids long. The V gene lost 7 bases and the J gene lost 4 bases, with 8 bases spanning the gap. The CDR3 DNA reads as TGCAGTGGAGGGGATTACAATGAGCAGTTCTTC. Translated: CSGGDYNEQFF.

This chain uses TRBV6-5 with TRBJ2-2; TRBD1 agrees at 8 bases. V lost 6 bases, J lost 6 bases, and 6 bases stayed unmatched. The germline gives CDR1 MNHEY, CDR2 SVGAGI. There are 14 residues in the CDR3. CDR3 sequence (DNA): TGTGCCAGCAGGGCGGACAGGGTCGCCGGGGAGCTGTTTTTT. It translates to CASRADRVAGELFF.

Only a few counts were recorded for this clone. The chain is built from TRBV14 and TRBJ1-1; maybe TRBD1 (5 bases). V was clipped by 3 bases and J by 6 bases, with 8 bases between them. CDR3 length: 12 residues. From germline, CDR1 is SGHDN and CDR2 FVKESK. The CDR3 reads CASSHRQSEAFF. The CDR3, as DNA: TGTGCCAGCAGCCACCGACAGTCTGAAGCTTTCTTT.

The gene calls are TRBV7-9 and TRBJ2-7; a possible D gene is TRBD2 (5 bases). Germline V gene sequence: CDR1 SEHNR, CDR2 FQNEAQ (reference sequence). The CDR3 covers 13 residues. Trimming took off 11 bases at V and 0 bases at J, with 14 bases between the two ends. CDR3 in amino acids: CAGIELGSYEQYF. The CDR3 DNA is TGTGCCGGGATAGAACTAGGCTCCTACGAGCAGTACTTC. The variable domain in full, with the rest retrieved from reference TRBV7-9 and TRBJ2-7, is DTGVSQNPRHKITKRGQNVTFRCDPISEHNRLYWYRQTLGQGPEFLTYFQNEAQLEKSRLLSDRFSAERPKGSFSTLEIQRTEQGDSAMYLCAGIELGSYEQYFGPGTRLTVT.

The chain combines TRBV3-1 (or the pseudogene TRBV3-2) with TRBJ1-6, with D possibly matching TRBD1 (5 bases). The CDR3 loop spans 15 amino acids. The germline V and J ends were trimmed by 1 base and 9 bases, with 13 bases remaining between them. Germline values: CDR1 LGHDT, CDR2 YNNKEL (reference sequence). The chain's CDR3 is CASSQGVQAGSPLHF. CDR3 coding DNA: TGTGCCAGCAGCCAAGGTGTACAGGCTGGTTCACCCCTCCACTTT.

The J gene is TRBJ1-2, the V gene TRBV5-4; weak D call: TRBD1 (5 bases). This CDR3 is 13 amino acids long. Germline lookup yields CDR1 SGHNT and CDR2 YYREEE (reference sequence). Trimming took off 5 bases at V and 3 bases at J, with 11 bases between the two ends. CDR3: CASRNGGDYGYTF. The CDR3 DNA reads TGTGCCAGCAGAAACGGGGGGGACTATGGCTACACCTTC.

V gene TRBV29-1 combines with J gene TRBJ2-6; D remains unclear. The germline gives CDR1 SQVTM, CDR2 ANQGSEA. V lost 7 bases to trimming and J lost 0 bases, with 4 bases between them. The CDR3 runs to 12 residues. The CDR3 region is CSAVSGANVLTF. Written as DNA, the CDR3 is TGCAGCGCTGTCTCTGGGGCCAACGTCCTGACTTTC. Using reference TRBV29-1 and TRBJ2-6 for the parts outside the CDR3, the full variable domain is SAVISQKPSRDICQRGTSLTIQCQVDSQVTMMFWYRQQPGQSLTLIATANQGSEATYESGFVIDKFPISRPNLTFSTLTVSNMSPEDSSIYLCSAVSGANVLTFGAGSRLTVL.

This clone has a handful of counts. The chain is built from TRBV7-2 and TRBJ2-7; maybe TRBD1 (5 bases). V lost 3 bases and J 3 bases, leaving 15 bases between the germline ends. This CDR3 spans 15 amino acids. Germline V gives CDR1 SGHTA, CDR2 FQGNSA. The CDR3 protein is CASSFLPGRDYEQYF. DNA for the CDR3: TGTGCCAGCAGCTTCCTTCCGGGCAGGGACTACGAGCAGTACTTC.

This clone was counted a few times. DNA for the CDR3: TGTGCCAGCAGTTTTGACAGAAATCAGCCCCAGCATTTT. The encoded protein is CASSFDRNQPQHF. This chain uses TRBV6-2 or TRBV6-3 with TRBJ1-5; a possible D gene is TRBD1 (5 bases). CDR3 length: 13 amino acids. CDR1 MNHEY and CDR2 SVGEGT come from the germline V gene. Trimming shortened V by 4 bases and J by 4 bases, and 8 bases separated the two germline ends.

This rearrangement joins TRBV27 to TRBJ2-1, with D unclear. CDR1 and CDR2 from the germline V gene are MNHEY and SMNVEV (reference sequence). The CDR3 runs to 13 residues. Trimming removed 3 bases from V and 5 bases from J, with 8 bases in between. The CDR3 spells CASSLVGHNEQFF. The CDR3 DNA follows: TGTGCCAGCAGTTTGGTCGGGCACAATGAGCAGTTCTTC.

The rearrangement joins TRBV28 to TRBJ2-5; maybe TRBD1 (7 bases). This CDR3 is built from 14 residues. V was pared by 6 bases and J by 7 bases, with 18 bases between. Germline CDR1 and CDR2: MDHEN and SYDVKM. CDR3 amino acids: CASRGGTAGWTQYF. The CDR3, as DNA: TGTGCCAGCAGAGGCGGGACAGCCGGGTGGACCCAGTACTTC.

V is TRBV5-4 and J is TRBJ2-3; D might be TRBD1 or TRBD2, each matching 5 bases. The CDR3 spans 15 residues. Trimming pared 4 bases from V and 0 bases from J, leaving 12 bases between. The V gene's germline CDR1 is SGHNT and CDR2 YYREEE (reference sequence). CDR3 in amino acids: CASSQGTASTDTQYF. DNA for the CDR3: TGTGCCAGCAGCCAAGGGACGGCTAGCACAGATACGCAGTATTTT.

DNA of the CDR3: TGTGCCAGCAGTGAATATCCGCGGGATCGCACAGATACGCAGTATTTT. Amino acid sequence: CASSEYPRDRTDTQYF. The chain links TRBV25-1 to TRBJ2-3, with D maybe TRBD2 (6 bases). The V gene lost 0 bases and the J gene lost 1 base, with 11 bases spanning the gap. This CDR3 has 16 amino acids. Germline V gene sequence: CDR1 MGHDK, CDR2 SYGVNS.

The rearrangement uses TRBV28 and TRBJ2-2; perhaps TRBD1 as D (5 bases). Germline CDR1 is MDHEN and CDR2 is SYDVKM. Trimming pared 3 bases from V and 2 bases from J, leaving 7 bases between. The CDR3 is 14 amino acids. Written as DNA, the CDR3 is TGTGCCAGCAGTTTCCAGGGCAACACCGGGGAGCTGTTTTTT. It codes for CASSFQGNTGELFF.

The chain uses TRBV2 and TRBJ2-3; D remains ambiguous. The CDR3 is 12 amino acids. V lost 6 bases and J 5 bases, leaving 9 bases between the germline ends. Germline V gene sequence: CDR1 SNHLY, CDR2 FYNNEI. The CDR3 DNA is TGTGCCAGCAGCCTCAACTTAGATACGCAGTATTTT. It is translated as CASSLNLDTQYF. The full variable domain, completed using reference TRBV2 and TRBJ2-3, is EPEVTQTPSHQVTQMGQEVILRCVPISNHLYFYWYRQILGQKVEFLVSFYNNEISEKSEIFDDQFSVERPDGSNFTLKIRSTKLEDSAMYFCASSLNLDTQYFGPGTRLTVL.

The chain employs TRBV7-8 and TRBJ1-5; weak D call: TRBD1 (5 bases). CDR1 SGHVS and CDR2 FQNEAQ come from the germline V gene. This CDR3 region has 12 residues. The V and J ends lost 5 bases and 4 bases respectively, with 6 bases between them. The CDR3 coding sequence is TGTGCCAGCAGCCGGACAAATCAGCCCCAGCATTTT. Its protein is CASSRTNQPQHF.

The chain has TRBV2 and TRBJ1-1; the match to TRBD1 covers 9 bases. The V gene end was trimmed by 6 bases and the J gene end by 4 bases; junction bases not matched to a gene: 6. The CDR3 runs to 14 residues. CDR1 is SNHLY, CDR2 FYNNEI, per germline. The CDR3 DNA reads as TGTGCCAGCAGGAGGACAGGGGTCTTCACTGAAGCTTTCTTT. Its protein product is CASRRTGVFTEAFF.

The chain uses TRBV6-4 and TRBJ2-2; D not certain. The CDR3 loop spans 13 amino acids. Trimming shortened V by 0 bases and J by 8 bases, and 7 bases separated the two germline ends. Germline CDR1 and CDR2: MRHNA and SNTAGT. For the CDR3, the DNA is TGTGCCAGCAGTGACTCGCGGTTTGGGGAGCTGTTTTTT. Encoded protein: CASSDSRFGELFF.

This chain connects TRBV25-1 to TRBJ1-1, with a weak D call TRBD1 (5 bases). The germline V gene has CDR1 MGHDK and CDR2 SYGVNS. The germline V and J ends were trimmed by 1 base and 6 bases, with 15 bases remaining between them. The CDR3 runs 15 residues. CDR3 amino acids: CASSESGTAIPEAFF. Written as DNA, the CDR3 is TGTGCCAGCAGTGAATCGGGGACCGCCATCCCTGAAGCTTTCTTT.

V and J are TRBV7-2 and TRBJ2-7; possible D gene TRBD2, 6 bases. The CDR3 spans 14 residues. V was pared by 2 bases and J by 6 bases, with 14 bases between. Germline lookup yields CDR1 SGHTA and CDR2 FQGNSA. Here the CDR3 reads CASSLTAGSGEQYF. CDR3 in DNA: TGTGCCAGCAGCTTAACGGCGGGATCGGGCGAGCAGTACTTC.

The chain uses TRBV19 and TRBJ1-6, with D hard to call. Germline V gene data show CDR1 as LNHDA and CDR2 as SQIVND (reference sequence). V was clipped by 5 bases and J by 10 bases, with 18 bases between them. The CDR3 covers 15 residues. CDR3 sequence reads: CASSPGRSSNSPLHF. CDR3 nucleotide sequence: TGTGCCAGTAGTCCAGGCCGAAGCTCTAACTCACCCCTCCACTTT.

The genes are TRBV5-4 and TRBJ2-7; TRBD1 agrees at 11 bases. Germline lookup yields CDR1 SGHNT and CDR2 YYREEE (reference sequence). Losses at the gene ends were 3 bases for V and 4 bases for J; bases not matched to a gene: 3. The CDR3 is 14 amino acids. The CDR3 nucleotides are TGTGCCAGCAGCTCGGGACAGGGGGATTACGAGCAGTACTTC. This gives the protein CASSSGQGDYEQYF.

The chain couples TRBV4-2 to TRBJ1-5; maybe TRBD1 (5 bases). The CDR3 loop spans 14 amino acids. Trimming cost V 0 bases and J 4 bases, with 7 bases left between them. Germline V CDR1 and CDR2: LGHNA, YNFKEQ. Written as DNA, the CDR3 is TGTGCCAGCAGCCAAGAGGAGGGGAATCAGCCCCAGCATTTT. Translated, it gives CASSQEEGNQPQHF.

This chain connects TRBV9 to TRBJ2-5, with D hard to call. The germline V gene encodes CDR1 SGDLS and CDR2 YYNGEE. This CDR3 is built from 14 residues. Between the trimmed V and J ends, which lost 4 bases and 5 bases, there was a span of 15 bases. The CDR3 is CASSPSPSRETQYF. Here the CDR3 DNA reads TGTGCCAGCAGCCCCAGTCCGTCTCGGGAGACCCAGTACTTC.

This sequence joins TRBV9 and TRBJ2-1; D remains ambiguous. The CDR3 extends over 10 amino acids. V was clipped by 4 bases and J by 15 bases, with 11 bases between them. Germline CDR1 reads SGDLS; CDR2 reads YYNGEE. The CDR3: CASSPHVGFF. In DNA form, the CDR3 reads TGTGCCAGCAGCCCTCACGTCGGGTTCTTC.

In its sample, this clone was seen once. This CDR3 is also generated by other DNA sequences in the sample. The chain couples TRBV5-5 to TRBJ1-5, with D unclear. Trimming stripped 0 bases from V and 2 bases from J, with 6 bases between. The CDR3 is 14 residues long. Germline V CDR1 and CDR2: SGHKS, YYEKEE (reference sequence). Written as DNA, the CDR3 is TGTGCCAGCAGCTTGGGGGGAGGCAATCAGCCCCAGCATTTT. Amino acids: CASSLGGGNQPQHF.

CDR3 amino acids: CASRGQLGRGTDPYEQYF. The CDR3 DNA reads as TGTGCCAGCAGGGGGCAGCTCGGCCGCGGGACAGACCCTTACGAGCAGTACTTC. The gene calls are TRBV28 and TRBJ2-7; D is perhaps TRBD1 (7 bases). V was cut by 6 bases and J by 4 bases, with 28 bases left in between. CDR3 length equals 18 residues. The germline gives CDR1 MDHEN, CDR2 SYDVKM.